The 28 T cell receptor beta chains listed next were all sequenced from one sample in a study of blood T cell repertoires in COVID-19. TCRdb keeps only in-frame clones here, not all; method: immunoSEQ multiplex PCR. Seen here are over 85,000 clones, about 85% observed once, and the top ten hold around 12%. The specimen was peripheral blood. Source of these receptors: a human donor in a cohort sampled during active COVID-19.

The CDR3 DNA sequence: TGTGCCAGCACGACCGGGACAACCCTTAGTGAGCAGTTCTTC. Translating gives CASTTGTTLSEQFF. V is TRBV7-8 and J is TRBJ2-1, with TRBD1 as a possible D gene (6 bases). Trimming cost V 7 bases and J 9 bases, with 19 bases left between them. The CDR3 runs to 14 residues. The V gene's germline CDR1 is SGHVS and CDR2 FQNEAQ.

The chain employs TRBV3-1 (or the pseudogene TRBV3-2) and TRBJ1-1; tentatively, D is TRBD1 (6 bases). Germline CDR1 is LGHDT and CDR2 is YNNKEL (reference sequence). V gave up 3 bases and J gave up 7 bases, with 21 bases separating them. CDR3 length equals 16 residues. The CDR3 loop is CASSQRRGGRPNEAFF. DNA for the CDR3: TGTGCCAGCAGCCAGAGGAGGGGGGGGAGGCCGAATGAAGCTTTCTTT.

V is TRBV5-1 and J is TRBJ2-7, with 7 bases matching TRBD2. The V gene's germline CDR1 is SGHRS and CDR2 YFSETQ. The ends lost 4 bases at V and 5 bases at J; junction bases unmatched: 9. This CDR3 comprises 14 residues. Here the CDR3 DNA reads TGCGCCAGCAGCCAGGGACTATCCTCTGACGAGCAGTACTTC. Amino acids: CASSQGLSSDEQYF. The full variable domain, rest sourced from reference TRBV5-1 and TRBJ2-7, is KAGVTQTPRYLIKTRGQQVTLSCSPISGHRSVSWYQQTPGQGLQFLFEYFSETQRNKGNFPGRFSGRQFSNSRSEMNVSTLELGDSALYLCASSQGLSSDEQYFGPGTRLTVT.

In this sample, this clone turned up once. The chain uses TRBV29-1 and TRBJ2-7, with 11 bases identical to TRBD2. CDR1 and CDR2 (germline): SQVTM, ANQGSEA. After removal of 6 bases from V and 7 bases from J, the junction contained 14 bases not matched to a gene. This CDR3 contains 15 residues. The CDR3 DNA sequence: TGCAGCGTGGGGACTAGCGGAGGCCCTGGGGGGGAGCAGTACTTC. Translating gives CSVGTSGGPGGEQYF.

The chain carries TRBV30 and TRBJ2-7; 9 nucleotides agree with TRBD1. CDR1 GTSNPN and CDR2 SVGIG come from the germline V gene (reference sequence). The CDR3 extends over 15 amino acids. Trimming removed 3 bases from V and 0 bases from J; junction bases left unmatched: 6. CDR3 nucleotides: TGTGCCTGGAGCGCCGACAGGGGGAGCTCCTACGAGCAGTACTTC. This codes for CAWSADRGSSYEQYF.

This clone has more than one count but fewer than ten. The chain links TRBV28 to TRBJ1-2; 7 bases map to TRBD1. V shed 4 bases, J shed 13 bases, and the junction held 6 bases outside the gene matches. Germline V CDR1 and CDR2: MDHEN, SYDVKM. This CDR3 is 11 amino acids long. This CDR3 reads CASSYRQGPTF. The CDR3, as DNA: TGTGCCAGCAGTTACCGACAGGGCCCCACCTTC.

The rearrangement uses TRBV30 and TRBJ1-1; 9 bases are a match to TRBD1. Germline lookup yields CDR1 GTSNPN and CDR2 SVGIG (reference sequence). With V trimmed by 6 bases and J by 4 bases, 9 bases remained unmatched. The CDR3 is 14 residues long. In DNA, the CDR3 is TGTGCCTGCACAGGGGGCTTGGGGAGCACTGAAGCTTTCTTT. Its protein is CACTGGLGSTEAFF.

The CDR3 sequence is CASSLQGSTGELFF. In DNA form, the CDR3 reads TGTGCCAGCAGCTTACAGGGAAGTACCGGGGAGCTGTTTTTT. J is TRBJ2-2 and V is TRBV7-3, with a tentative D call TRBD1 (5 bases). V lost 2 bases, J lost 5 bases, and 9 bases lay in between. CDR1 is SGHTA, CDR2 FQGTGA, per germline. This CDR3 comprises 14 residues.

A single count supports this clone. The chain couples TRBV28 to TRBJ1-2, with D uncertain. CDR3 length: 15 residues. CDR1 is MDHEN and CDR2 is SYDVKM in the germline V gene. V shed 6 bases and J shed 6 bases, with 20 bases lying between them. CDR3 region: CASSPPQWAPNGYTF. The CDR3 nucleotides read TGTGCCAGCAGCCCCCCCCAGTGGGCCCCAAATGGCTACACCTTC.

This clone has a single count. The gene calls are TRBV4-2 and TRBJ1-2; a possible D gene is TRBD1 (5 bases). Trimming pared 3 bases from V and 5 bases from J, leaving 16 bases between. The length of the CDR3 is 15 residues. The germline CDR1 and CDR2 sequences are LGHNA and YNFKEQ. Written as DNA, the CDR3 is TGTGCCAGCAGCCAGGAAGGGGCGCGGGGTTATGGCTACACCTTC. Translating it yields CASSQEGARGYGYTF.

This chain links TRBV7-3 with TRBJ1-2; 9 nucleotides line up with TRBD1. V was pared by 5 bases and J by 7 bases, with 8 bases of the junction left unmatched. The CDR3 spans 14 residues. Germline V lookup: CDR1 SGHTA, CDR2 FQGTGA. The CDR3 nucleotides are TGTGCCAGCAGCCCACAGGGGGCTACGGGTGGCTACACCTTC. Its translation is CASSPQGATGGYTF. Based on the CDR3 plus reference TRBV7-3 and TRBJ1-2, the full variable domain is GAGVSQTPSNKVTEKGKYVELRCDPISGHTALYWYRQSLGQGPEFLIYFQGTGAADDSGLPNDRFFAVRPEGSVSTLKIQRTERGDSAVYLCASSPQGATGGYTFGSGTRLTVV.

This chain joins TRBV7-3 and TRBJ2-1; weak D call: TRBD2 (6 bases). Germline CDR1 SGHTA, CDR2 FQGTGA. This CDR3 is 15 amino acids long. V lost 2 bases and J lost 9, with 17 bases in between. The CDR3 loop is CASSLQAGPSGEQFF. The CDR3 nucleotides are TGTGCCAGCAGCTTACAGGCGGGGCCCTCGGGTGAGCAGTTCTTC. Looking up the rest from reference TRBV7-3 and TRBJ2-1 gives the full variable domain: GAGVSQTPSNKVTEKGKYVELRCDPISGHTALYWYRQSLGQGPEFLIYFQGTGAADDSGLPNDRFFAVRPEGSVSTLKIQRTERGDSAVYLCASSLQAGPSGEQFFGPGTRLTVL.

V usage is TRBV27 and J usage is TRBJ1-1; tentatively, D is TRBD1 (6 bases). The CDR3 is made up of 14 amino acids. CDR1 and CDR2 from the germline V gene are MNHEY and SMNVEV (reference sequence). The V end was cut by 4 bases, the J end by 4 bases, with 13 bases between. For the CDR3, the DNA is TGTGCCAGCAGTTACAAAGGGGGTAGCACTGAAGCTTTCTTT. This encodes CASSYKGGSTEAFF.

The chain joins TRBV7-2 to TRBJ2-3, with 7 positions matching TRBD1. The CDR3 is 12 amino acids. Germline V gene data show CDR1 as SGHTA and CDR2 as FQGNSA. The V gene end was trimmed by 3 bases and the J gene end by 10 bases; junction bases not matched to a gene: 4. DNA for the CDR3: TGTGCCAGCAGCTTTCGACAGGGTGCGCAGTATTTT. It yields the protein CASSFRQGAQYF.

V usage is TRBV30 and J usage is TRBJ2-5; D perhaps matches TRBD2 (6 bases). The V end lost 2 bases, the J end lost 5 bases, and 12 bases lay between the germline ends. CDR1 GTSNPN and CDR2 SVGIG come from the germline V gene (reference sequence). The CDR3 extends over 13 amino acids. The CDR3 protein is CAWSRLVAETQYF. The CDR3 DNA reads TGTGCCTGGAGTAGACTAGTGGCTGAGACCCAGTACTTC.

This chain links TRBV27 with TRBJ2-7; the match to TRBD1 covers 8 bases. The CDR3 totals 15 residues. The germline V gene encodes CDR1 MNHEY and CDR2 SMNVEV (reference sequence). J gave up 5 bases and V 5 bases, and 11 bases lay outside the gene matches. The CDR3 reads CASSPQGQVVNEQYF. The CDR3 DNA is TGTGCCAGCAGTCCCCAGGGACAGGTGGTTAACGAGCAGTACTTC.

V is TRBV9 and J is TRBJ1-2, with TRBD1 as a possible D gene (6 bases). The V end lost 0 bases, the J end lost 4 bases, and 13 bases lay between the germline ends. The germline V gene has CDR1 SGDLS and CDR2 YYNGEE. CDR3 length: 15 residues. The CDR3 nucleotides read TGTGCCAGCAGCGTAGACCACAGGGAGGGCTATGGCTACACCTTC. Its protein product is CASSVDHREGYGYTF.

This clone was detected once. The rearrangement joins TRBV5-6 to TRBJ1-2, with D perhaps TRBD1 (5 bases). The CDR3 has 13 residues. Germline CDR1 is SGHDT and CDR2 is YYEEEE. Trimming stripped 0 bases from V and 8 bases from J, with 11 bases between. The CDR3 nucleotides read TGTGCCAGCAGCTTGGGGCAGGGAAGGGGCTACACCTTC. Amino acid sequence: CASSLGQGRGYTF.

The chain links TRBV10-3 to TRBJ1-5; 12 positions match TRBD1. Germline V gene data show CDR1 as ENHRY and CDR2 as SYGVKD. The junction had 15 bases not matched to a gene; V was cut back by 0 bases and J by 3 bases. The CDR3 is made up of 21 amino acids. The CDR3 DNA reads TGTGCCATCAGTGAGTCGGGGGAAGGGACAGGGGGCGGATGGATCAATCAGCCCCAGCATTTT. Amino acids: CAISESGEGTGGGWINQPQHF.

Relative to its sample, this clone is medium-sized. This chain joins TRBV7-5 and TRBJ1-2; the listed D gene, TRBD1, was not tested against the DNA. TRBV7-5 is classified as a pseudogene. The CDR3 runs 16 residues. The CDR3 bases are TGTGCCAGAAGCTTAGCCCCGGGACAGAGCCTCTATGGCTACACCTTC. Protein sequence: CARSLAPGQSLYGYTF.

CDR3 protein: CASSIKPSYEQYF. DNA for the CDR3: TGTGCCAGTAGTATAAAGCCTTCCTACGAGCAGTACTTC. The chain is built from TRBV19 and TRBJ2-7; D unclear. The CDR3 contains 13 residues. V gave up 2 bases and J gave up 1 base, with 6 bases separating them. From germline, CDR1 is LNHDA and CDR2 SQIVND (reference sequence).

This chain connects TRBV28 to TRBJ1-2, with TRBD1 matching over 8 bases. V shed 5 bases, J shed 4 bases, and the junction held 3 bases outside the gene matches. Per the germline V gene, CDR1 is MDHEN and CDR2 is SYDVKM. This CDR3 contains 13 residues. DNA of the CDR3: TGTGCCAGCAGTCTCGGACAGGGCTATGGCTACACCTTC. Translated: CASSLGQGYGYTF.

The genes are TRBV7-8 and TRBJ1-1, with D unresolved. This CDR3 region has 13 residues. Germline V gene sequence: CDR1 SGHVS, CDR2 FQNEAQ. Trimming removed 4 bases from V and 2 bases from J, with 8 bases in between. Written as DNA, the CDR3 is TGTGCCAGCAGCTCCAGACACAACACTGAAGCTTTCTTT. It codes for CASSSRHNTEAFF.

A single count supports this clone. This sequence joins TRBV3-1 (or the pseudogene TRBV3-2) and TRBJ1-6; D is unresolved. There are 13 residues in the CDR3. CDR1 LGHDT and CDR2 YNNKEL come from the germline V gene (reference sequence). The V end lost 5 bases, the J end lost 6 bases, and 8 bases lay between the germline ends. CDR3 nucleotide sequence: TGTGCCAGCAGCGGGAGTCTTAATTCACCCCTCCACTTT. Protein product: CASSGSLNSPLHF.

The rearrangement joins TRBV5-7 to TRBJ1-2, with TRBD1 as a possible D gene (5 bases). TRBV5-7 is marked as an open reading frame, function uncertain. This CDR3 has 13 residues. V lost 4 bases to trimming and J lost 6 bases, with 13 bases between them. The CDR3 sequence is CASSPAAGDGYTF. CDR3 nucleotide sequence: TGTGCCAGCAGCCCGGCGGCGGGGGATGGCTACACCTTC.

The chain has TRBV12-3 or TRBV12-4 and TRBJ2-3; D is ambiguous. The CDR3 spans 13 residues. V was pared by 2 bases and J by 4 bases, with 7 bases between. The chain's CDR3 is CASSLSVPDTQYF. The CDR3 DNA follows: TGTGCCAGCAGTTTAAGCGTTCCAGATACGCAGTATTTT.

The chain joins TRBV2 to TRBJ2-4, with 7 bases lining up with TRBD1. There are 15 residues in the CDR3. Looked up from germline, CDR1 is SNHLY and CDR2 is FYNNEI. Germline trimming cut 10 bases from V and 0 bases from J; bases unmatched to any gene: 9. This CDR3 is CATRQGFIAKNIQYF. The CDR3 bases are TGTGCCACCAGACAGGGATTTATAGCCAAAAACATTCAGTACTTC.

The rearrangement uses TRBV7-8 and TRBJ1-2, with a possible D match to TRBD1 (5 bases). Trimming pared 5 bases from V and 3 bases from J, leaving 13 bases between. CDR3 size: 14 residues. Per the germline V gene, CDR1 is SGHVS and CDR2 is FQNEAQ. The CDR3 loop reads CASSRGVRDYGYTF. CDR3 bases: TGTGCCAGCAGCCGAGGGGTCAGGGACTATGGCTACACCTTC. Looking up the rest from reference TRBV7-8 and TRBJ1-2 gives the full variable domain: GAGVSQSPRYKVAKRGQDVALRCDPISGHVSLFWYQQALGQGPEFLTYFQNEAQLDKSGLPSDRFFAERPEGSVSTLKIQRTQQEDSAVYLCASSRGVRDYGYTFGSGTRLTVV.